The 14 T cell receptor beta chains below all came from one sample that was sequenced in a study of radiation and T cells in renal cell carcinoma. Time point denoted: baseline pretreatment blood. As for treatment: 15 Gy SBRT to primary tumor, nephrectomy 4 weeks later. The repertoire was sequenced with immunoSEQ multiplex PCR; TCRdb's copy has only in-frame clones and lacks some. Of 120,000 to 150,000 clones listed, roughly 83% are singletons. This specimen consisted of blood, obtained from a patient whose treatment included radiotherapy and nephrectomy. These receptors came from a woman in her 50s with renal cell carcinoma.

The rearrangement joins TRBV30 to TRBJ2-5, with D uncertain. CDR1 and CDR2 from the germline V gene are GTSNPN and SVGIG (reference sequence). The CDR3 is made up of 12 amino acids. V lost 6 bases and J lost 5, with 13 bases in between. The CDR3 coding sequence is TGTGCCTGTGGGGAAGGTTCTGAGACCCAGTACTTC. Its translation: CACGEGSETQYF.

The chain joins TRBV11-1 to TRBJ1-5, with D uncertain. Germline V gene lookup returns CDR1 SGHAT and CDR2 FQDESV (reference sequence). This CDR3 spans 10 amino acids. V lost 11 bases to trimming and J lost 9 bases, with 11 bases between them. CDR3 sequence reads: CAPHYPPQHF. CDR3 bases: TGTGCCCCTCATTACCCGCCCCAGCATTTT.

This sequence joins TRBV10-1 and TRBJ2-1; perhaps TRBD1 as D (7 bases). The CDR3 has 13 amino acids. V lost 7 bases to trimming and J lost 9 bases, with 16 bases between them. The germline gives CDR1 WNHNN, CDR2 SYGVQD (reference sequence). The CDR3 DNA reads TGCGCCAGCACTGCCTCGGGGGACAGTGAGCAGTTCTTC. Amino acids: CASTASGDSEQFF.

This clone was seen only once. The chain combines TRBV7-2 with TRBJ1-1; D not certain. Trimming left V 0 bases short and J 1 base short, with 9 bases between. Germline V lookup: CDR1 SGHTA, CDR2 FQGNSA. CDR3 size: 15 residues. CDR3 bases: TGTGCCAGCAGCTTAGCCTTGCAGACGAACACTGAAGCTTTCTTT. Protein: CASSLALQTNTEAFF.

The J gene is TRBJ1-6, the V gene TRBV10-2; the D gene is possibly TRBD1 (6 bases). The ends were cut back, 3 bases at V and 10 bases at J, with 13 bases in the middle. Germline CDR1 WSHSY, CDR2 SAAADI. The CDR3 spans 14 residues. This CDR3 reads CASSENRVGSPLHF. CDR3 nucleotides: TGCGCCAGCAGTGAAAACAGGGTTGGATCACCCCTCCACTTT.

This sequence joins TRBV19 and TRBJ1-2; 10 bases fit TRBD1. Germline CDR1 and CDR2: LNHDA and SQIVND (reference sequence). The CDR3 sequence is 13 residues long. The trim removed 6 bases at V and 7 bases at J, leaving 5 bases unmatched. CDR3 region: CASSRQGAVGYTF. Written as DNA, the CDR3 is TGTGCCAGTAGCCGACAGGGGGCGGTTGGCTACACCTTC.

The chain recombines TRBV27 with TRBJ2-7; perhaps TRBD2 as D (6 bases). CDR1 and CDR2 from the germline V gene are MNHEY and SMNVEV (reference sequence). The CDR3 covers 14 residues. Trimming cost V 2 bases and J 6 bases, with 14 bases left between them. The CDR3 region has the DNA TGTGCCAGCAGTTTAATTAAACCCGGGAGCGAGCAGTACTTC. It translates to CASSLIKPGSEQYF.

The genes are TRBV6-5 and TRBJ1-3; D gene ambiguous. The V and J ends lost 4 bases and 8 bases respectively, with 15 bases between them. This CDR3 has 14 residues. CDR1 and CDR2 from the germline V gene are MNHEY and SVGAGI. Written as DNA, the CDR3 is TGTGCCAGCAGTTTCCAAGGGTCCCGAGACACCATATATTTT. It codes for CASSFQGSRDTIYF.

CDR3 protein: CASSSGQGTHYGYTF. The CDR3 DNA reads as TGTGCCAGCAGTTCAGGACAGGGGACTCACTATGGCTACACCTTC. J is TRBJ1-2 and V is TRBV27, with TRBD1 identical over 9 bases. V trimming: 4 bases; J trimming: 3 bases; junction bases outside the gene matches: 6. Germline CDR1 is MNHEY and CDR2 is SMNVEV (reference sequence). This CDR3 spans 15 amino acids.

The rearrangement uses TRBV2 and TRBJ1-1; D might be TRBD1 (5 bases). CDR3 length: 14 residues. V was shortened by 7 bases and J by 4 bases, with 16 bases between the two germline ends. Germline assignment: CDR1 SNHLY and CDR2 FYNNEI. The CDR3 spells CASMGQGLATEAFF. CDR3 coding DNA: TGTGCCAGCATGGGCCAGGGCTTGGCCACTGAAGCTTTCTTT.

This chain joins TRBV18 and TRBJ1-6; D is undetermined. Germline-derived CDR1 and CDR2 are KGHSH and LQKENI. The CDR3 extends over 16 amino acids. V dropped 3 bases and J dropped 9 bases, with 18 bases sitting between them. CDR3 nucleotide sequence: TGTGCCAGCTCACCGTCATCGGAGGCTTTCGGTTCACCCCTCCACTTT. The encoded protein is CASSPSSEAFGSPLHF.

The V call is TRBV27, the J call TRBJ2-3; D gene unclear. Germline V gene sequence: CDR1 MNHEY, CDR2 SMNVEV (reference sequence). This CDR3 region has 14 residues. With 4 bases removed from V and 0 bases from J, the gap between germline ends came to 8 bases. Here the CDR3 reads CASSSTLSTDTQYF. The CDR3 coding sequence is TGTGCCAGCAGTTCCACCTTGAGCACAGATACGCAGTATTTT.

This sequence joins TRBV5-1 and TRBJ2-2; D gene unclear. Germline loops: CDR1 SGHRS, CDR2 YFSETQ. The V end was cut by 2 bases, the J end by 0 bases, with 5 bases between. The CDR3 contains 14 residues. The CDR3 sequence: CASSLSSNTGELFF. CDR3 in DNA: TGCGCCAGCAGCTTAAGCTCGAACACCGGGGAGCTGTTTTTT.

J is TRBJ1-4 and V is TRBV10-3; TRBD1 agrees at 9 bases. The CDR3 totals 16 residues. J was trimmed by 0 bases and V by 5 bases; bases with no gene match: 4. Germline V CDR1 and CDR2: ENHRY, SYGVKD. CDR3 nucleotide sequence: TGTGCCATCAGTCCGACAGGGGGGACAACTAATGAAAAACTGTTTTTT. Translated: CAISPTGGTTNEKLFF.